Detailed here is one T cell receptor beta chain. Its specificity is unknown. The record originates from a study of cytomegalovirus exposure and HLA in healthy donors. Background on the study: There were some 380 genotyped donors. Of these, about 80% fell in the genetic ancestry cluster associated with self-reported Caucasian donors. Overall study findings and caveats: An analysis that came later showed most CMV-associated TCR beta chains appearing HLA-restricted. Presence/absence results assume similar sequencing depth per donor, which may not hold.

The CDR3 length is 12 residues. The V and J ends lost 1 base and 7 bases respectively, with 7 bases between them. The V gene's germline CDR1 is MGHDK and CDR2 SYGVNS. In the PCR, 60 Vbeta and 13 Jbeta primers were used. Per the original methods: An analysis performed later counted 74 million or so unique TCR beta chains (roughly 11 million of them shared). The assay was immunoSEQ multiplex PCR, and TCRdb's table has in-frame clones only and misses some. That table supplies the V and J calls and clone size; D and trimming were determined from the DNA. The sample has 180,000 or so clones, roughly 74% seen once; the top ten hold approximately 2.9%.

Sequenced: PBMCs. This receptor was taken from a female donor in good health and CMV-seronegative. The chain couples TRBV25-1 to TRBJ1-2; D not resolved. The CDR3 nucleotides read TGTGCCAGCAGTGAATCCCAATCTGGCTACACCTTC. It yields the protein CASSESQSGYTF.